The source of this TCR beta chain is a study of CD8+CD57+ T cells in acquired aplastic anemia (dated by TCRdb to the late 2010s). Background on the whole study: A mean of approximately 2.9 ug of DNA, ranging from about 0.19 to 30 ug, was extracted from sorted CD4+ and CD8+ cells.

Study-level results and caveats: Although 25 to 30 CD8+ CDR3 sequences were shared by patients and controls, these sequences appeared highly expressed in patients and within the immunodominant clones of patients. CD8+ Simpson's diversity did not differ significantly between patients and healthy controls (P=0.060).

Cut back by 5 bases and 5 bases, the V and J ends lie 19 bases apart. CDR1 and CDR2 (MNHEY, SMNVEV) derive from the germline V gene (reference sequence). The CDR3 spans 15 residues, from the cysteine through the phenylalanine. The CDR3 DNA has 45 bases and is translated from base 1. In the study, sorted CD4+ and CD8+ blood T cells from patients with severe aplastic anemia and from healthy subjects underwent deep sequencing of TCR repertoires. Ficoll-Paque density gradient centrifugation was used to isolate peripheral blood mononuclear cells. CD4+ and CD8+ T cells were sorted by FACS or magnetic beads before DNA extraction. This clonotype was observed many times. Its cognate antigen has yet to be identified. No much larger clone exists at a distance of one base, and base qualities are not known. Genomic DNA was used as template for profiling of TCR beta VDJ combinations and CDR3 sequences. An Illumina HiSeq 2000 was used for TCR repertoire sequencing. The authors' pipeline ran thus. TRBV/TRBJ rearrangement plots, CDR3 size and DJ length profiles, and Simpson's diversity index were used to assess repertoires. The most abundant DNA sequence in the deep sequencing data was defined as the immunodominant clone. CDR3 amino acid sequences were screened for sharing across subjects and were compared with published repertoires and the VDJdb database. Using fastp trimming at Q25 and MiXCR clonotype assembly, TCRdb reanalyzed the public sequencing data and kept in-frame beta chains. Rows with a matching CDR3 protein are joined into one entry that keeps the most common DNA and genes. For this entry, the V and J calls and clone size follow TCRdb and not the study's own pipeline. The sample profile shows more than 250,000 distinct CDR3 sequences; 55% to 65% of them were found once. Of the sample, roughly 8% is held by the ten largest clones.

This chain joins TRBV27 to TRBJ2-7; no D segment can be confidently identified. This sequence originates from a human donor with severe aplastic anemia or a healthy control (not recorded which). The sequencing sample was made of sorted CD4+, CD8+, or CD8+CD57+ T cells (not recorded which) from PBMCs. The CDR3 loop reads CASSPPYATRDEQYF. Read as DNA, the sequence is TGTGCCAGCAGTCCCCCGTACGCCACCCGGGACGAGCAGTACTTC.